This T cell receptor beta chain was obtained from a study of STAT3 mutations in large granular lymphocyte leukemia. Trimming removed 1 base at V and 3 bases at J, with 8 bases between. This CDR3 has 13 amino acids. CDR1 is SGHDT and CDR2 is YYEEEE in the germline V gene. Libraries were prepared by immunoSEQ multiplex PCR; TCRdb keeps only in-frame clonotypes and omits some of them. The sample lists around 2,200 clones, 22% seen once, with 70% in the top ten. Study results and limitations: In T-cell large granular lymphocyte leukemia, about half of patients showed multiple immunodominant subclonotypes. In 6 of 18 patients, new TCR clonotypes emerged after therapy.

Only a few counts were recorded for this clone. The antigen is unknown. The rearrangement joins TRBV5-6 to TRBJ2-7, with unresolved D. The clonotype was recovered from a man between 60 and 75 years old with T-cell large granular lymphocyte leukemia. Some clones in this sample may be carry-over from other donors' samples. Sample: peripheral blood mononuclear cells. The CDR3: CASSLTGYYEQYF. CDR3 coding DNA: TGTGCCAGCAGCTTGACTGGATACTACGAGCAGTACTTC.